The clone carrying this T cell receptor beta chain has only one observation. The data stem from a study of control samples from healthy donors and cancer patients. Here immunoSEQ multiplex PCR was the method, and the copy in TCRdb shows in-frame clones only, minus some. The data show tens of thousands of clones, 80% to 90% seen once. The CDR3 sequence is 15 residues long. Unmatched junction bases numbered 7, after V lost 4 bases and J lost 7 bases. In germline, CDR1 is SGHAT, CDR2 FQNNGV. Sequenced: PBMCs. The TCR comes from a woman in her 50s with head and neck cancer. The chain joins TRBV11-2 to TRBJ2-5; 12 bases are a match to TRBD2. CDR3 sequence (DNA): TGTGCCAGCAGCTGGACTAGCGGGGCGGGGGGGACCCAGTACTTC. Protein sequence: CASSWTSGAGGTQYF.